The sequence of this TCR beta chain was determined in a study of cytomegalovirus exposure and HLA in healthy donors. Study summary: Findings of an earlier analysis included 110 million or so unique TCR beta sequences from some 200 million T cells. Study conclusions and caveats: Earlier findings revealed that most TCR beta V segments proved productive either about 87% or about 30% of the time. There were some public TCRs occurring in many donors, but most TCR sequences were rare.

This CDR3 contains 15 residues. With 2 bases removed from V and 0 bases from J, the gap between germline ends came to 10 bases. Germline CDR1 and CDR2: SGHVS and FQNEAQ. A multiplex PCR was run with 60 Vbeta primers and 13 Jbeta primers. The data were produced by immunoSEQ multiplex PCR, yet TCRdb's version contains in-frame clones alone and is incomplete. The sample shows more than 95,000 clones, over 65% of them seen only once. In regard to this clone: The antigen is undetermined.

The chain links TRBV7-8 to TRBJ1-1; D ambiguous. This TCR was recovered from a woman in her forties or fifties in good health and CMV-seropositive. Sequences were obtained from PBMCs. The CDR3 region has the DNA TGTGCCAGCAGCTTAATGGCCGTAATGAACACTGAAGCTTTCTTT. Residues: CASSLMAVMNTEAFF.